This TCR beta chain was found in a study of CD8 T cells in Susac syndrome. The T cells that were sequenced for TCR beta were CD8+ and CD4+ cells from blood. The control participants were healthy donors, and these controls were matched with respect to both age and sex. TEMRA cells were FACS-enriched and CD8+ and CD4+ T cells negatively isolated. RNA, at about 0.45 to 1 ug, was reverse transcribed with random hexamers. Multiplex immunoSEQ PCR targeted 54 Vbeta and 13 Jbeta TCR beta segments. TCRdb re-derived calls from the immunoSEQ multiplex PCR reads in MiXCR, one entry per CDR3 protein. The sample contains roughly 120,000 distinct CDR3 sequences, less than 97% of which appear only once. V shed 1 base, J shed 7 bases, and the junction held 10 bases outside the gene matches. This CDR3 comprises 16 residues. Looked up from germline, CDR1 is SGHTA and CDR2 is FQGNSA.

The TCR was taken from a human donor in good health. This rearrangement joins TRBV7-2 to TRBJ2-7, with 10 bases that match TRBD2. Sequenced input: CD4+ T cells from PBMCs. CDR3 nucleotides: TGTGCCAGCAGCTTAGGGAGCGGGAGGGCCACTGGGGAGCAGTACTTC. Its protein is CASSLGSGRATGEQYF.